This T cell receptor (beta chain) was observed in a study of T cells in localized non-small cell lung cancer. Per germline, CDR1 LNHDA and CDR2 SQIVND (reference sequence). Trimming took 6 bases from V and 5 from J, leaving 11 bases between them. CDR3 length: 13 amino acids. Profiling relied on immunoSEQ multiplex PCR, and the TCRdb table lists in-frame clones only, not all of them. The profile covers about 21,000 clones, with approximately 81% appearing a single time and approximately 16% taken by the ten largest. The material sequenced was PBMCs, taken before any cancer treatment. The TCR originated in a woman aged 40-69 years with stage II squamous cell lung carcinoma. This chain links TRBV19 with TRBJ2-1; no clear D gene. CDR3 residues: CASRRTRHNEQFF. CDR3 coding DNA: TGTGCCAGTAGGAGAACTCGACACAATGAGCAGTTCTTC.